A selection of T cell receptor beta chains follows, all from one sample in a study of OX40 agonist ivuxolimab in advanced cancers. Here immunoSEQ multiplex PCR was the method, and the copy in TCRdb shows in-frame clones only, minus some. This table holds under 150,000 clones, 90% to 95% found once. The input for sequencing was CD4+ or CD8+ T cells sorted from blood, taken in a trial of the OX40 agonist ivuxolimab. These receptor sequences come from an adult with an advanced solid tumor such as melanoma, head and neck, liver or kidney cancer. The CDR3 runs from the conserved cysteine through the conserved F or W. A D gene is named only where the DNA matches it firmly. Clone size is not always given. Where it is, it says once, few, many or a class for expanded clones.

d_call: NA; clone_size: NA; v_call: TRBV7-9; j_call: TRBJ2-3; cdr3_nt: TGTGCCAGCAGCTTGGGTACCTCTCCTAGCACAGATACGCAGTATTTT; cdr3_aa: CASSLGTSPSTDTQYF
d_call: NA; clone_size: NA; v_call: TRBV4-1; j_call: TRBJ1-1; cdr3_nt: TGCGCCAGCAGCCCAGGACAGACTATGTACACTGAAGCTTTCTTT; cdr3_aa: CASSPGQTMYTEAFF
d_call: TRBD2; clone_size: NA; v_call: TRBV28; j_call: TRBJ2-1; cdr3_nt: TGTGCCAGCAGCCCCACTAGCGGGAGGGAGAATGAGCAGTTCTTC; cdr3_aa: CASSPTSGRENEQFF
d_call: TRBD1; clone_size: NA; v_call: TRBV19; j_call: TRBJ1-1; cdr3_nt: TGTGCCAGTAGTCCTGGGGGGACAGAGATGAACACTGAAGCTTTCTTT; cdr3_aa: CASSPGGTEMNTEAFF
d_call: NA; clone_size: NA; v_call: TRBV6-5; j_call: TRBJ1-1; cdr3_nt: TGTGCCAGCAGTTCGACACCCTCCTTCACTGAAGCTTTCTTT; cdr3_aa: CASSSTPSFTEAFF
d_call: NA; clone_size: NA; v_call: TRBV4-3; j_call: TRBJ2-5; cdr3_nt: TGCGCCAGCAGCCCGACGGGGCTGGAAGAGACCCAGTACTTC; cdr3_aa: CASSPTGLEETQYF
d_call: NA; clone_size: NA; v_call: TRBV6-5; j_call: TRBJ2-1; cdr3_nt: TGTGCCAGCGACCTGACGGGCAATGAGCAGTTCTTC; cdr3_aa: CASDLTGNEQFF
d_call: TRBD2; clone_size: NA; v_call: TRBV9; j_call: TRBJ2-1; cdr3_nt: TGTGCCAGCACCTTTAGCGGGGTCTCCTACAATGAGCAGTTCTTC; cdr3_aa: CASTFSGVSYNEQFF
d_call: TRBD2; clone_size: NA; v_call: TRBV10-3; j_call: TRBJ2-7; cdr3_nt: TGTGCCATCAGTGAGTCGGGTAGCGGGGGATCTCAGTACTTC; cdr3_aa: CAISESGSGGSQYF
d_call: NA; clone_size: NA; v_call: TRBV2; j_call: TRBJ1-2; cdr3_nt: TGTGCCAGCAGTGATAAGGGGCGGTATGGCTACACCTTC; cdr3_aa: CASSDKGRYGYTF
d_call: TRBD2; clone_size: NA; v_call: TRBV27; j_call: TRBJ2-7; cdr3_nt: TGTGCCAGCAGTTTGGGGGGGAGTGGGTTATCCGAGCAGTACTTC; cdr3_aa: CASSLGGSGLSEQYF
d_call: NA; clone_size: NA; v_call: TRBV6-5; j_call: TRBJ1-5; cdr3_nt: TGTGCCAGCAGTGCCCAGCAGGATCAGCCCCAGCATTTT; cdr3_aa: CASSAQQDQPQHF
d_call: TRBD2; clone_size: NA; v_call: TRBV4-2; j_call: TRBJ2-3; cdr3_nt: TGTGCCAGCAGCCCCCTCCGGCGGGAGGGGGGAACAGATACGCAGTATTTT; cdr3_aa: CASSPLRREGGTDTQYF
d_call: NA; clone_size: once; v_call: TRBV18; j_call: TRBJ2-7; cdr3_nt: TGTGCCAGCTCACCACCCGGCGGGACAACTTACGAGCAGTACTTC; cdr3_aa: CASSPPGGTTYEQYF
d_call: TRBD1; clone_size: NA; v_call: TRBV27; j_call: TRBJ1-5; cdr3_nt: TGTGCCAGCAGTCCAGGGACAGGGCTCTTCAATCAGCCCCAGCATTTT; cdr3_aa: CASSPGTGLFNQPQHF
d_call: TRBD1; clone_size: NA; v_call: TRBV4-1; j_call: TRBJ1-5; cdr3_nt: TGCGCCAGCAGCCAAGGACAGGGTAGCGGTCAGCCCCAGCATTTT; cdr3_aa: CASSQGQGSGQPQHF